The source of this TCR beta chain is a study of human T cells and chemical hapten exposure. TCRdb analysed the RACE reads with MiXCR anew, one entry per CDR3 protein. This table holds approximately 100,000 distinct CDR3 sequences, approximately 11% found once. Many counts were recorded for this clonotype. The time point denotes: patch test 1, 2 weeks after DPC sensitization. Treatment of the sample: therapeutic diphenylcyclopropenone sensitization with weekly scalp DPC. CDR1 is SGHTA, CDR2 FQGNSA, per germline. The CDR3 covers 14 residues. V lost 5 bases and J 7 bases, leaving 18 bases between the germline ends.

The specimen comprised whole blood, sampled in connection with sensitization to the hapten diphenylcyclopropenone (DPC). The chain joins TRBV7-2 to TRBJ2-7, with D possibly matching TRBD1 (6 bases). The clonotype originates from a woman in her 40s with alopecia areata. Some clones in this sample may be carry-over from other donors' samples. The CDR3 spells CASSPGTQGREQYF. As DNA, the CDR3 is TGTGCCAGCAGCCCCGGGACACAAGGAAGGGAGCAGTACTTC.